A single T cell receptor (beta chain) is shown here with its context. Which antigen it targets is not known. Nothing much larger sits one base from this clone, and base qualities are not available. This entry comes from a study of T cell responses to AZD1222 COVID-19 vaccine (dated by TCRdb to the early 2020s). The study in broad terms: AZD1222 recipients whose second dose came at about 4 weeks and those whose second dose came at about 12 weeks were combined into one group, since spike-specific TCR depth and breadth did not differ between the two schedules. A total of 233 trial participants underwent TCR sequencing, of whom some 210 received two doses of AZD1222 and about 25 received two doses of the MenACWY control vaccine. Trial participants were enrolled into age subgroups of 18-55, 56-69 and 70-plus years, which contained about 150, 28 and 57 TCR-sequenced participants, respectively.

Broad study findings and their caveats: Participants were mostly white British, with more females than males. The authors suggested clonal diversity may have been underestimated. Because no samples from the day 14 peak response were available, repertoires could be characterized only after the peak T cell response. Nearly half of unique spike-specific TCRs reportedly recognized epitopes outside regions mutated in the B.1.351 and B.1.1.7 variants. CD4 TCRs associated with the vaccine covered the entire spike protein, and the dominant responses were in regions 160-218 and 743-854. The 56-69-year group was small, and its depth increase did not reach significance, likely because of low power. Only a handful of AZD1222 recipients were SARS-CoV-2 seropositive at baseline, limiting conclusions about previously exposed vaccinees. Spike-specific TCR breadth and depth rose significantly after two AZD1222 doses compared with day 0 and with MenACWY recipients.

Reading the label with the study, this specimen's time point is: baseline before first vaccination. Vaccinee samples were obtained from the UK trials COV001 and COV002, which included a single-blind randomized controlled phase 2/3 trial of AZD1222 (ChAdOx1 nCoV-19) in healthy adults. Trial participant PBMC samples were collected at day 0 and day 28 after the second dose for TCRbeta chain sequencing. The CDR3 regions of human TCRbeta chains were subjected to immunosequencing. Per the original workflow: TCRs in the repertoires were compared against a reference library of SARS-CoV-2-specific TCRs that had been generated with the MIRA antigen-specificity platform. Breadth was defined as the fraction of unique TCRs that were SARS-CoV-2-associated, and depth was defined as the fraction of total T cells that were SARS-CoV-2-associated. Using the MIRA data, each spike-specific TCR was assigned both to the spike region to which the TCR was reactive and to a CD4 or CD8 class. Log10-transformed breadth and depth values were compared by one-way ANOVA with Sidak's multiple comparisons tests. Imported from immuneACCESS, the table was reduced by TCRdb to in-frame sequences with V and J called. These copies leave out some clones; in studies compared against another copy, an unresolved V gene accounts for under half, and the cause of the remainder is not known. The V and J calls and the clone size are those of that table, but D and trimming were determined from the DNA. The sample table lists 85,000 to 100,000 clones, about 89% of them with a count of one. The top ten constitute 3.5% to 4.5% of the sample.

This TCR was recovered from an adult in good health. The material sequenced was peripheral blood, taken on day 0 of AZD1222 vaccination.

The CDR3 has the sequence CASTPEQGILRKLFF. The bases are TGTGCCAGTACCCCCGAACAGGGGATATTGCGAAAACTGTTTTTT. Here the chain combines TRBV19 and TRBJ1-4, and 7 junctional nucleotides match TRBD1. The V end gives up 7 bases and the J end 10 bases, leaving 15 bases in the junction not matched to a gene. For CDR1 and CDR2, the germline V gene (reference sequence) lists LNHDA and SQIVND. CDR3 length: 15 amino acids, cysteine to phenylalanine. The CDR3 DNA has 45 bases and is translated from base 1.